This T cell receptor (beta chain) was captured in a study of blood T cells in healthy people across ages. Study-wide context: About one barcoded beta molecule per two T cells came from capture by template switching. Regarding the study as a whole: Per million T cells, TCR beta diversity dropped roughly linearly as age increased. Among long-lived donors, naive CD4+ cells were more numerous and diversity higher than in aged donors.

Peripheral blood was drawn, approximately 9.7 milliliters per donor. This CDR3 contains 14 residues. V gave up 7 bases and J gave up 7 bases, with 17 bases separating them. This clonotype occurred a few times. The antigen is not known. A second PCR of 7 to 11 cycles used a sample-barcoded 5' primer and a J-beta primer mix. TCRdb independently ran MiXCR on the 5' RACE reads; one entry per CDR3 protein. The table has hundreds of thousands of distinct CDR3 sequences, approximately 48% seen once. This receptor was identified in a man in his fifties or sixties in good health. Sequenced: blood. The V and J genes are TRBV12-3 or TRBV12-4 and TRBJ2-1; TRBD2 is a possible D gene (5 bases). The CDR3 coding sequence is TGTGCCAGCACCCCCGTGTCGGGGTATAATGAGCAGTTCTTC. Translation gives CASTPVSGYNEQFF.